The next 24 T cell receptor beta chains were all read from a single sample in a study of breast tumors, draining lymph nodes, adjacent tissues. Samples came from axillary lymph nodes draining the breast cancer. TCRdb independently ran MiXCR on the multiplex PCR reads; one entry per CDR3 protein. The sample holds under 110,000 distinct CDR3 sequences, less than 40% seen once. Input material: axillary lymph node tissue. Every receptor here comes from a female donor with breast cancer. Some clones in this sample may be carry-over from other donors' samples.

This clonotype has a count of ten or more. The genes are TRBV18 and TRBJ1-2, with a tentative D call TRBD1 (5 bases). Germline V lookup: CDR1 KGHSH, CDR2 LQKENI. Trimming took 2 bases from V and 2 from J, leaving 12 bases between them. This CDR3 contains 15 residues. The CDR3 nucleotides read TGTGCCAGCTCACCATCCCCGACAGAGAACTATGGCTACACCTTC. This codes for CASSPSPTENYGYTF.

DNA for the CDR3: TGCAGTGCTAGAGATTGGACACGGTGGGAGACCCAGTACTTC. Its translation is CSARDWTRWETQYF. This sequence joins TRBV20-1 and TRBJ2-5, with D possibly TRBD1 on 5 matching bases. This CDR3 region has 14 residues. Germline V gene data show CDR1 as DFQATT and CDR2 as SNEGSKA (reference sequence). Trimming removed 0 bases from V and 5 bases from J, with 13 bases in between.

This clonotype was seen repeatedly, ten times or more. The rearrangement uses TRBV7-8 and TRBJ2-1; TRBD2 agrees at 9 bases. The CDR3 sequence is 16 residues long. V was clipped by 1 base and J by 3 bases; unmatched bases: 4. Germline V gene lookup returns CDR1 SGHVS and CDR2 FQNEAQ. The CDR3 DNA is TGTGCCAGCAGCTTAGAGACTAGCGGTATCTACAATGAGCAGTTCTTC. This codes for CASSLETSGIYNEQFF.

This clonotype was detected ten times or more. The genes are TRBV27 and TRBJ1-2, with unresolved D. The CDR3 is 15 amino acids. Germline loops: CDR1 MNHEY, CDR2 SMNVEV (reference sequence). Between the trimmed V and J ends, which lost 0 bases and 2 bases, there was a span of 10 bases. CDR3 DNA: TGTGCCAGCAGTTTATCCCCGGGAGGGAACTATGGCTACACCTTC. Translated: CASSLSPGGNYGYTF.

This clonotype was observed at least ten times. The chain uses TRBV9 and TRBJ2-2, with D possibly called TRBD1 or TRBD2 (5 bases each). Germline V gene data show CDR1 as SGDLS and CDR2 as YYNGEE. CDR3 length: 16 residues. The V end lost 2 bases, the J end lost 0 bases, and 11 bases lay between the germline ends. CDR3 loop: CASSVGQGANTGELFF. As DNA, the CDR3 is TGTGCCAGCAGCGTCGGCCAGGGAGCGAACACCGGGGAGCTGTTTTTT. The variable domain in full, completed from reference TRBV9 and TRBJ2-2, reads DSGVTQTPKHLITATGQRVTLRCSPRSGDLSVYWYQQSLDQGLQFLIQYYNGEERAKGNILERFSAQQFPDLHSELNLSSLELGDSALYFCASSVGQGANTGELFFGEGSRLTVL.

This clonotype appeared many times. This rearrangement joins TRBV20-1 to TRBJ2-7; D ambiguous. The CDR3 runs to 13 residues. Germline V gene data show CDR1 as DFQATT and CDR2 as SNEGSKA (reference sequence). The V end was cut by 2 bases, the J end by 4 bases, with 12 bases between. The CDR3 spells CSARQYLGYEQYF. Here the CDR3 DNA reads TGCAGTGCTAGACAATACTTGGGTTACGAGCAGTACTTC.

The sample holds many counts of this clonotype. CDR3: CARTGTSGSDTQYF. The CDR3 nucleotides read TGTGCCAGGACCGGGACTAGCGGGTCAGATACGCAGTATTTT. V is TRBV2 and J is TRBJ2-3; TRBD2 matches 12 bases. The CDR3 length is 14 residues. After removal of 9 bases from V and 4 bases from J, the junction contained 5 bases not matched to a gene. From germline, CDR1 is SNHLY and CDR2 FYNNEI.

At least ten counts were recorded for this clonotype. The chain carries TRBV3-1 and TRBJ1-4; D gene unclear. This CDR3 spans 12 amino acids. The V gene's germline CDR1 is LGHDT and CDR2 YNNKEL (reference sequence). Trimming shortened V by 4 bases and J by 8 bases, and 8 bases separated the two germline ends. The CDR3 DNA reads TGTGCCAGCAGCCCCCCCCGGGAAAAACTGTTTTTT. Protein sequence: CASSPPREKLFF.

This clonotype came up many times. V gene TRBV27 combines with J gene TRBJ1-5; D ambiguous. Between the trimmed V and J ends, which lost 7 bases and 5 bases, there was a span of 12 bases. In germline, CDR1 is MNHEY, CDR2 SMNVEV (reference sequence). This CDR3 region has 13 residues. The CDR3 loop reads CASKPDSYQPQHF. The CDR3 DNA follows: TGTGCCAGCAAACCGGATTCCTATCAGCCCCAGCATTTT.

In this sample, this clonotype turned up many times. The J gene is TRBJ1-2, the V gene TRBV4-2, with TRBD1 matching 12 bases. V shed 0 bases and J 8 bases; nucleotides not matched to a gene: 7. Germline lookup yields CDR1 LGHNA and CDR2 YNFKEQ. This CDR3 contains 16 residues. CDR3 sequence (DNA): TGTGCCAGCAGCCAAGATCCGGGACAGGGGGCGCGCGGCTACACCTTC. Amino acids: CASSQDPGQGARGYTF.

V gene TRBV28 combines with J gene TRBJ1-1, with TRBD1 identical over 9 bases. The CDR3 runs 14 residues. Germline loops: CDR1 MDHEN, CDR2 SYDVKM. With V trimmed by 6 bases and J by 8 bases, 10 bases remained unmatched. The CDR3: CASSMGDRAGEAFF. The CDR3 DNA reads TGTGCCAGCAGCATGGGGGACAGGGCAGGGGAAGCTTTCTTT.

This clonotype has at least ten counts. The rearrangement links TRBV25-1 to TRBJ2-1, with TRBD1 matching 8 bases. Germline values: CDR1 MGHDK, CDR2 SYGVNS. Unmatched junction bases numbered 9, after V lost 6 bases and J lost 8 bases. The CDR3 consists of 14 residues. DNA for the CDR3: TGTGCCAGCAGCCTCAGGACAGGGTGGCATGAGCAGTTCTTC. As protein: CASSLRTGWHEQFF.

V gene TRBV24-1 combines with J gene TRBJ2-7, with TRBD1 matching 9 bases. V dropped 7 bases and J dropped 4; count of bases not matched to a gene: 10. Per germline, CDR1 KGHDR and CDR2 SFDVKD. This CDR3 comprises 15 residues. Here the CDR3 DNA reads TGTGCCACCAGCCCCGGGACAGGGATTCTTTACGAGCAGTACTTC. It yields the protein CATSPGTGILYEQYF.

This clonotype was picked up many times. The gene calls are TRBV2 and TRBJ1-6; 9 positions match TRBD1. CDR1 is SNHLY and CDR2 is FYNNEI in the germline V gene. Germline trimming cut 6 bases from V and 6 bases from J; bases unmatched to any gene: 0. CDR3 length: 13 residues. CDR3 residues: CASRQGANSPLHF. The CDR3 region has the DNA TGTGCCAGCAGACAGGGGGCTAATTCACCCCTCCACTTT.

This clonotype was counted many times. The chain employs TRBV5-6 and TRBJ1-5, with D hard to call. Between the trimmed V and J ends, which lost 0 bases and 7 bases, there was a span of 11 bases. Germline CDR1 is SGHDT and CDR2 is YYEEEE. This CDR3 has 14 residues. The chain's CDR3 is CASSLAGGRQPQHF. CDR3 sequence (DNA): TGTGCCAGCAGCTTGGCCGGCGGCCGGCAGCCCCAGCATTTT.

This clonotype showed up many times. The V call is TRBV28, the J call TRBJ2-1; 10 bases map to TRBD2. The germline V gene encodes CDR1 MDHEN and CDR2 SYDVKM. This CDR3 contains 14 residues. J lost 16 bases, V lost 6 bases, and 15 bases had no gene match. The CDR3 coding sequence is TGTGCCAGCAGGGGGCCTCGGGCTAGCGGGGGTATCTTCTTC. It yields the protein CASRGPRASGGIFF.

At least ten counts were recorded for this clonotype. The chain links TRBV19 to TRBJ1-6; 7 bases fit TRBD1. The V segment lost 5 bases and the J segment 4 bases; nucleotides outside the gene matches: 11. The CDR3 has 17 residues. The germline V gene has CDR1 LNHDA and CDR2 SQIVND (reference sequence). The CDR3 DNA follows: TGTGCCAGTAGTCCTTGGACAGGAGGGAATTATAATTCACCCCTCCACTTT. It encodes CASSPWTGGNYNSPLHF.

This clonotype was seen at least ten times. This sequence joins TRBV5-8 and TRBJ2-6, with 8 bases aligning to TRBD2. The CDR3 has 17 residues. V shed 10 bases and J 0 bases; nucleotides not matched to a gene: 12. CDR1 SGHTS and CDR2 YDEGEE come from the germline V gene. The DNA of the CDR3 is TGTGCCCGACGGGGGGGCGGGAACCTCTCTGGGGCCAACGTCCTGACTTTC. This encodes CARRGGGNLSGANVLTF.

This clonotype was seen at least ten times. V usage is TRBV7-3 and J usage is TRBJ2-2; unclear D gene. CDR1 is SGHTA, CDR2 FQGTGA, per germline. V was pared by 1 base and J by 0 bases, with 9 bases between. The CDR3 contains 16 residues. The CDR3 DNA reads TGTGCCAGCAGCTTAATTGTTGGGTCGAACACCGGGGAGCTGTTTTTT. As protein: CASSLIVGSNTGELFF.

The rearrangement links TRBV29-1 to TRBJ1-1, with D unclear. Trimming pared 4 bases from V and 4 bases from J, leaving 10 bases between. CDR1 and CDR2 from the germline V gene are SQVTM and ANQGSEA. The CDR3 is made up of 12 amino acids. CDR3 in DNA: TGCAGCGTTGTTCATCCCCCCACTGAAGCTTTCTTT. This gives the protein CSVVHPPTEAFF.

This clonotype has more than one count but fewer than ten. This chain connects TRBV12-3 or TRBV12-4 to TRBJ1-1, with TRBD1 identical over 9 bases. This CDR3 spans 14 amino acids. The V and J ends lost 6 bases and 3 bases, in that order; junction bases with no gene match: 5. CDR3 DNA sequence: TGTGCCAGCAGGCAACAGGGGGCGCACACTGAAGCTTTCTTT. This encodes CASRQQGAHTEAFF.

The sample holds many counts of this clonotype. The gene calls are TRBV6-5 and TRBJ2-5, with 8 bases fitting TRBD1. This CDR3 region has 14 residues. Per the germline V gene, CDR1 is MNHEY and CDR2 is SVGAGI. V lost 7 bases to trimming and J lost 5 bases; unmatched junction nucleotides: 9. CDR3 sequence reads: CASTSRTGRETQYF. The CDR3 nucleotides are TGTGCCAGCACCTCGAGGACAGGGCGTGAGACCCAGTACTTC.

With regard to this clonotype: With a much larger clone just one base away, this may be a read error. The V gene is TRBV19, the J gene TRBJ2-2; 9 nucleotides agree with TRBD1. Germline-derived CDR1 and CDR2 are LNHDA and SQIVND (reference sequence). The CDR3 length is 15 residues. The CDR3 spells CASSGQGMVAGGLFF. The DNA for the CDR3 is TGTGCCAGTAGCGGACAGGGGATGGTCGCCGGGGGGCTGTTTTTT. Variable domain in full (rest from reference TRBV19 and TRBJ2-2): DGGITQSPKYLFRKEGQNVTLSCEQNLNHDAMYWYRQDPGQGLRLIYYSQIVNDFQKGDIAEGYSVSREKKESFPLTVTSAQKNPTAFYLCASSGQGMVAGGLFFGEGSRLTVL.

This clonotype has ten or more counts. This sequence joins TRBV20-1 and TRBJ2-1; D might be TRBD1 (5 bases). V was trimmed by 6 bases and J by 9 bases, leaving 18 bases between them. CDR3 length: 13 residues. Germline CDR1 DFQATT, CDR2 SNEGSKA (reference sequence). The chain's CDR3 is CSAYGQGAGEQFF. In DNA, the CDR3 is TGCAGTGCCTACGGCCAGGGTGCAGGTGAGCAGTTCTTC.